This T cell receptor (beta chain) was recovered during a study of a mutant IDH1 vaccine in newly diagnosed glioma. The CDR3 covers 14 residues. The V and J ends lost 4 bases and 6 bases respectively, with 18 bases between them. The germline V gene has CDR1 GTSNPN and CDR2 SVGIG (reference sequence). Time point of the sample: baseline, week 1 (first vaccination visit). Treatment indicated: pre-vaccination baseline after standard-of-care therapy. Using immunoSEQ multiplex PCR, the repertoire was profiled, and TCRdb retains in-frame clones only, with some absent. The profile shows around 100,000 clones, about four fifths of them singletons.

This receptor was identified in a middle-aged man with glioma. Some clones in this sample may be carry-over from other donors' samples. The material was PBMCs, obtained from a glioma patient treated with radiotherapy, temozolomide or both. V usage is TRBV30 and J usage is TRBJ1-2; TRBD1 might be the D (5 bases). CDR3 sequence reads: CAWTPGSPADGYTF. The CDR3 region has the DNA TGTGCCTGGACCCCAGGGTCCCCCGCTGATGGCTACACCTTC.